The rows below give T cell receptor beta chains drawn from one sample of a study of blood T cell repertoires in COVID-19. TCRdb keeps only in-frame clones here, not all; method: immunoSEQ multiplex PCR. The sample has around 300,000 clones, roughly 89% seen once; the top ten hold around 5.8%. The sequenced sample was PBMCs or T cells enriched from blood (not recorded which). The receptors originated from a woman aged 40 to 50 who had recovered from COVID-19. CDR3s include the opening cysteine and the closing phenylalanine or tryptophan. The D gene is left open where the match is weak. Clone size, where shown, is once, few, many, or a class for clones that have expanded.

clone_size j_call d_call v_call cdr3_aa cdr3_nt
- TRBJ2-7 - TRBV6-2/TRBV6-3 CASSYGGDTLYEQYF TGTGCCAGCAGTTACGGAGGGGATACCCTCTACGAGCAGTACTTC
- TRBJ1-1 - TRBV12-3/TRBV12-4 CASSRREAEAFF TGTGCCAGCAGTCGTCGGGAGGCTGAAGCTTTCTTT
- TRBJ1-4 - TRBV30 CAWTQGRANEKLFF TGTGCCTGGACTCAGGGAAGGGCTAATGAAAAACTGTTTTTT
- TRBJ2-7 TRBD1 TRBV2 CASSPGTGGYEQYF TGTGCCAGCAGCCCCGGGACAGGGGGCTACGAGCAGTACTTC
- TRBJ2-7 - TRBV12-2 CASRLDQGTSGPYEQYF TGTGCAAGTCGCTTAGATCAGGGGACTAGCGGGCCCTACGAGCAGTACTTC
once TRBJ1-2 - TRBV5-1 CASSLDWRVNYGYTF TGCGCCAGCAGCTTGGACTGGCGGGTTAACTATGGCTACACCTTC
- TRBJ1-3 - TRBV9 CASSVGQRGISGNTIYF TGTGCCAGCAGCGTAGGACAGCGCGGAATCTCTGGAAACACCATATATTTT
- TRBJ2-7 - TRBV6-5 CASSRGNSYEQYF TGTGCCAGCTCTAGGGGCAACTCCTACGAGCAGTACTTC
- TRBJ2-7 TRBD1 TRBV6-5 CASSYGQGGPSEQYF TGTGCCAGCAGTTACGGACAGGGGGGACCTAGCGAGCAGTACTTC
few TRBJ2-6 TRBD1 TRBV6-5 CASNYRGSSGANVLTF TGTGCCAGCAATTACAGGGGAAGCTCTGGGGCCAACGTCCTGACTTTC
few TRBJ1-3 - TRBV11-2 CASSPVLDSSGNTIYF TGTGCCAGCAGCCCCGTACTCGACAGCTCTGGAAACACCATATATTTT
few TRBJ2-2 - TRBV28 CASSRQAAPRELFF TGTGCCAGCAGTCGACAGGCCGCCCCCCGGGAGCTGTTTTTT
- TRBJ2-3 - TRBV9 CASSPGVRPDTQYF TGTGCCAGCAGCCCGGGAGTAAGGCCAGATACGCAGTATTTT
once TRBJ2-7 - TRBV7-2 CASSLEFSDYEQYF TGTGCCAGCAGCTTAGAGTTCTCAGACTACGAGCAGTACTTC
- TRBJ2-5 TRBD1 TRBV6-1 CASSETGAETQYF TGTGCCAGCAGTGAAACAGGGGCAGAGACCCAGTACTTC
- TRBJ2-2 - TRBV7-3 CASSLNPGWTGELFF TGTGCCAGCAGCTTAAATCCAGGGTGGACCGGGGAGCTGTTTTTT
- TRBJ1-6 - TRBV7-8 CASSFLSAANSPLHF TGTGCCAGCAGCTTTCTGTCGGCGGCGAATTCACCCCTCCACTTT
- TRBJ1-1 TRBD1 TRBV6-2/TRBV6-3 CASSTPRGIAEAFF TGTGCCAGCAGCACACCCAGGGGGATAGCTGAAGCTTTCTTT
few TRBJ2-7 TRBD2 TRBV19 CASSMTSGSYEQYF TGTGCCAGTAGTATGACTAGCGGGAGCTACGAGCAGTACTTC
- TRBJ1-1 - TRBV4-3 CASSRGQNTEAFF TGCGCCAGCAGCCGGGGGCAGAACACTGAAGCTTTCTTT
- TRBJ2-3 - TRBV10-3 CAISGQGGSTDTQYF TGTGCCATCAGTGGACAGGGAGGTAGCACAGATACGCAGTATTTT
few TRBJ2-1 TRBD1 TRBV7-7 CASSSWPGQGADNEQFF TGTGCTAGCAGCTCTTGGCCGGGACAGGGAGCGGACAATGAGCAGTTCTTC
- TRBJ2-2 TRBD2 TRBV3-1/TRBV3-2 CASSQEHSGSWGTGELFF TGTGCCAGCAGCCAAGAACACAGCGGGAGTTGGGGCACCGGGGAGCTGTTTTTT
few TRBJ2-1 - TRBV11-2 CASSQGTNLPQFF TGTGCCAGCAGCCAAGGGACAAATCTACCACAGTTCTTC
- TRBJ2-1 - TRBV2 CASSAGLTNEQFF TGTGCCAGCAGCGCGGGACTTACCAATGAGCAGTTCTTC
once TRBJ2-2 TRBD2 TRBV28 CASSLWRELPGELFF TGTGCCAGCAGTTTATGGCGGGAGTTACCCGGGGAGCTGTTTTTT
- TRBJ1-1 - TRBV30 CAWRGREPTNWSPEAFF TGTGCCTGGAGAGGTCGAGAACCAACAAACTGGAGCCCTGAAGCTTTCTTT
- TRBJ2-5 - TRBV28 CASSTQGLGGTQYF TGTGCCAGCAGTACACAGGGTTTAGGAGGGACCCAGTACTTC
- TRBJ2-1 - TRBV7-3 CASSSDRLGYNEQFF TGTGCCAGCAGCTCTGACCGACTCGGGTACAATGAGCAGTTCTTC
- TRBJ2-5 - TRBV18 CASSPRLVGSETQYF TGTGCCAGCTCACCGAGACTAGTCGGCTCAGAGACCCAGTACTTC
- TRBJ2-1 TRBD2 TRBV5-6 CASSLGVGGYNEQFF TGTGCCAGCAGCTTGGGGGTGGGAGGGTACAATGAGCAGTTCTTC
- TRBJ2-3 - TRBV27 CASSLFPRADTQYF TGTGCCAGCAGTTTATTCCCTCGCGCAGATACGCAGTATTTT
once TRBJ2-1 - TRBV7-9 CASSLGLYNEQFF TGTGCCAGCAGCTTAGGGCTGTACAATGAGCAGTTCTTC
- TRBJ1-4 - TRBV2 CASSREQLLNEKLFF TGTGCCAGCAGCAGGGAACAGCTTCTTAATGAAAAACTGTTTTTT
- TRBJ1-2 - TRBV28 CASSRGGYTF TGTGCCAGCAGCCGTGGCGGCTACACCTTC
- TRBJ1-5 TRBD1 TRBV6-1 CASSDVITGGNQPQHF TGTGCCAGCAGTGATGTTATCACAGGGGGCAATCAGCCCCAGCATTTT